One and the same sample provided the 32 T cell receptor beta chains below, sequenced in a study of regulatory T cells in long-lasting Graves disease. The sample's time point: newly diagnosed GD, antithyroid drugs for less than 3 months. From PBMCs, RNA was extracted and then used to make the TCR library. CDR3-region Arm-PCR and iRepertoire HTBI primers produced the TCR beta libraries. TCRdb reanalysed the multiplex PCR reads using MiXCR and keeps one entry per CDR3 protein. There are a few hundred thousand distinct CDR3 sequences in the sample; about 12% occur only once, and approximately 19% lies in the top ten. These records were also assigned to another study, of T cells in Graves' hyperthyroidism and ophthalmopathy.

The material was peripheral blood mononuclear cells (PBMCs), obtained at new diagnosis, from a patient treated with antithyroid drugs. The receptor source for this set is a woman between 18 and 29 years old with Graves disease.

The sample holds many counts of this clonotype. The chain couples TRBV12-3 or TRBV12-4 to TRBJ2-7, with D perhaps being TRBD1 or TRBD2 (5 bases each). Deletions cut 6 bases from V and 5 bases from J, with 11 bases between. This CDR3 region has 12 residues. CDR3 DNA sequence: TGTGCCAGCAGCCAACGGGACCACGAGCAGTACTTC. It is translated as CASSQRDHEQYF.

This clonotype occurred many times. The junction does not match germline at one end; this may be a read error. This chain links TRBV18 with TRBJ2-1; D may match TRBD1 or TRBD2 (5 bases each). CDR3 size: 15 residues. Germline V gene data show CDR1 as KGHSH and CDR2 as LQKENI. The CDR3 region is CASSPRQGVRNEQFF. CDR3 nucleotides: TGTGCCAGCTCCCCACGGCAGGGAGTTAGGAATGAGCAGTTCTTC. Together with reference TRBV18 and TRBJ2-1, the CDR3 gives the full variable domain: NAGVMQNPRHLVRRRGQEARLRCSPMKGHSHVYWYRQLPEEGLKFMVYLQKENIIDESGMPKERFSAEFPKEGPSILRIQQVVRGDSAAYFCASSPRQGVRNEQFFGPGTRLTVL.

This clonotype has just a few counts. V gene TRBV29-1 combines with J gene TRBJ2-6, with D unclear. V was cut by 0 bases and J by 2 bases, with 8 bases left in between. Germline CDR1 is SQVTM and CDR2 is ANQGSEA. The CDR3 is 15 amino acids. The CDR3 reads CSVEEVNAGANVLTF. CDR3 sequence (DNA): TGCAGCGTTGAAGAGGTGAATGCTGGGGCCAACGTCCTGACTTTC.

This clonotype was seen repeatedly, ten times or more. V usage is TRBV10-1 and J usage is TRBJ1-1; perhaps TRBD1 as D (5 bases). The CDR3 has 13 amino acids. Germline V gene lookup returns CDR1 WNHNN and CDR2 SYGVQD (reference sequence). V was pared by 4 bases and J by 2 bases, with 8 bases between. As DNA, the CDR3 is TGCGCCAGCAGTGCGGGGCTTAACACTGAAGCTTTCTTT. Translating it yields CASSAGLNTEAFF.

This clonotype was recorded at least ten times. The chain has TRBV6-1 and TRBJ2-5, with TRBD2 identical over 8 bases. Trimming took 7 bases from V and 5 from J; bases not matched to a gene: 9. The CDR3 has 14 amino acids. CDR1 is MNHNS and CDR2 is SASEGT in the germline V gene. The CDR3 region has the DNA TGTGCCAGCACCTACGGGGGCGGGGGGGAGACCCAGTACTTC. It specifies CASTYGGGGETQYF.

This clonotype was recorded a few times. This chain uses TRBV2 with TRBJ2-7; D not certain. The germline CDR1 and CDR2 sequences are SNHLY and FYNNEI. The length of the CDR3 is 12 residues. Trimming removed 8 bases at V and 4 bases at J, with 12 bases between. This chain's CDR3 is CASSQFQYEQYV. The DNA for the CDR3 is TGTGCCAGCTCCCAGTTTCAGTACGAGCAGTACGTC.

This clonotype was counted a few times. This chain uses TRBV15 with TRBJ1-5, with a tentative D call TRBD1 (6 bases). CDR1 is LNHNV, CDR2 YYDKDF, per germline (reference sequence). The germline V and J ends were trimmed by 5 bases and 7 bases, with 21 bases remaining between them. This CDR3 comprises 16 residues. The CDR3 DNA sequence: TGTGCCACCAGCGGGCACCGGGGGGCCTGGGGACAGCCCCAGCATTTT. Translated: CATSGHRGAWGQPQHF.

A remark on this clonotype: A far larger clone is just one base off, so this is likely a read error. J is TRBJ2-3 and V is TRBV12-3 or TRBV12-4; 7 bases are a match to TRBD2. The J call is doubtful: the DNA matches TRBJ2-5 better. The CDR3 contains 17 residues. The CDR3 loop is CASSFQSGGTTLGTQYF. The DNA of the CDR3 is TGTGCCAGCAGTTTTCAATCTGGGGGGACTACGTTGGGGACCCAGTACTTC.

This clonotype was seen many times. This chain connects TRBV11-2 to TRBJ2-1; 8 bases fit TRBD2. V dropped 11 bases and J dropped 4; count of bases not matched to a gene: 7. The CDR3 totals 13 residues. Germline V gene sequence: CDR1 SGHAT, CDR2 FQNNGV. CDR3 loop: CASAVAGYNEQFF. CDR3 nucleotides: TGTGCCTCAGCGGTAGCGGGATACAATGAGCAGTTCTTC.

This clonotype was detected ten times or more. This chain links TRBV27 with TRBJ1-2; no definite D call. Trimming stripped 4 bases from V and 0 bases from J, with 12 bases between. This CDR3 comprises 15 residues. The V gene's germline CDR1 is MNHEY and CDR2 SMNVEV (reference sequence). The chain's CDR3 is CASSSRRTPNYGYTF. Here the CDR3 DNA reads TGTGCCAGCAGTTCCCGACGGACTCCTAACTATGGCTACACCTTC.

Only a few counts were recorded for this clonotype. This chain links TRBV14 with TRBJ2-1, with D hard to call. Per the germline V gene, CDR1 is SGHDN and CDR2 is FVKESK. The V gene lost 8 bases and the J gene lost 3 bases, with 20 bases spanning the gap. CDR3 length equals 16 residues. The CDR3 sequence is CASSLRATTYYNEQFF. CDR3 nucleotides: TGTGCCAGCTCCCTCCGGGCTACCACTTACTACAATGAGCAGTTCTTC.

This clonotype was observed at least ten times. The chain employs TRBV6-1 and TRBJ1-5, with TRBD1 matching 10 bases. Looked up from germline, CDR1 is MNHNS and CDR2 is SASEGT. The CDR3 runs to 13 residues. The junction had 1 base not matched to a gene; V was cut back by 5 bases and J by 6 bases. The CDR3 region is CASSRDRGQPQHF. CDR3 nucleotide sequence: TGTGCCAGCAGTAGGGACAGGGGTCAGCCCCAGCATTTT.

The chain joins TRBV12-3 or TRBV12-4 to TRBJ1-2; 11 nucleotides match TRBD1. The CDR3 consists of 15 residues. V shed 5 bases, J shed 7 bases, and the junction held 9 bases outside the gene matches. The CDR3 region has the DNA TGTGCCAGCAGTCCCAGGACAGGGGGCTTTGGTGGCTACACCTTC. Translated: CASSPRTGGFGGYTF.

Regarding this clonotype: With a much larger clone just one base away, this may be a read error. The chain combines TRBV2 with TRBJ1-6; D remains unclear. From germline, CDR1 is SNHLY and CDR2 FYNNEI. The CDR3 loop spans 15 amino acids. Trimming stripped 6 bases from V and 10 bases from J, with 19 bases between. CDR3 residues: CASSRDRGVGSPLHF. CDR3 DNA sequence: TGTGCCAGCAGCAGAGATCGCGGGGTCGGATCACCCCTCCACTTT.

This clonotype was observed many times. The chain links TRBV7-2 to TRBJ1-2; D not certain. CDR3 length: 14 amino acids. Germline CDR1 is SGHTA and CDR2 is FQGNSA. The ends were cut back, 4 bases at V and 8 bases at J, with 17 bases in the middle. CDR3 in DNA: TGTGCCAGCAGCTCACTCCCCCCCGCGCGGGGCTACACCTTC. Its translation is CASSSLPPARGYTF.

In this sample, this clonotype turned up many times. The rearrangement joins TRBV20-1 to TRBJ2-3, with D unresolved. The CDR3 is 15 residues long. Trimming shortened V by 3 bases and J by 2 bases, and 15 bases separated the two germline ends. The germline V gene has CDR1 DFQATT and CDR2 SNEGSKA (reference sequence). The CDR3 region is CSASILGHFTDTQYF. CDR3 in DNA: TGCAGTGCTAGCATATTAGGGCATTTCACAGATACGCAGTATTTT.

With respect to this clonotype: A much larger clone lies one base from this, so it may be a read error. V usage is TRBV5-1 and J usage is TRBJ2-7, with D perhaps TRBD1 (7 bases). The CDR3 length is 16 residues. Germline V gene lookup returns CDR1 SGHRS and CDR2 YFSETQ. The CDR3 DNA sequence: TGCGCCAGCAGTCAAAATCGACAGGGCTGGAGGGACGAGGAGTACTTC. This encodes CASSQNRQGWRDEEYF.

A word on this clonotype: This clone may be a read error of a much larger clone one base away. The J gene is TRBJ1-1, the V gene TRBV6-2 or TRBV6-3; D gene uncertain. Germline V gives CDR1 MNHEY, CDR2 SVGEGT. The ends were cut back, 0 bases at V and 11 bases at J, with 19 bases in the middle. This CDR3 contains 15 residues. The CDR3 DNA reads as TGTGCCAGCAGTTACTCGAGTAATTTTAGGCAAATGGCTTTCTTT. Residues: CASSYSSNFRQMAFF.

This clonotype has at least ten counts. J is TRBJ2-1 and V is TRBV7-8; TRBD2 aligns across 12 bases. Unmatched junction bases numbered 5, after V lost 4 bases and J lost 7 bases. The CDR3 is made up of 15 amino acids. Germline V gives CDR1 SGHVS, CDR2 FQNEAQ. The CDR3 DNA reads TGTGCCAGCAGCTATCTAGCGGGGGGGGGTAATGAGCAGTTCTTC. Encoded protein: CASSYLAGGGNEQFF.

This clonotype was detected many times. The J gene is TRBJ2-1, the V gene TRBV7-2; TRBD2 aligns across 10 bases. V was clipped by 6 bases and J by 1 base; unmatched bases: 9. This CDR3 region has 17 residues. Germline CDR1 SGHTA, CDR2 FQGNSA. The CDR3 protein is CASSTRLAGASYNEQFF. The DNA for the CDR3 is TGTGCCAGCAGTACTAGGCTAGCGGGGGCTTCCTACAATGAGCAGTTCTTC.

A note on this clonotype: One end of the junction fails to match germline, which may point to a read error. The chain uses TRBV27 and TRBJ1-4; D unresolved. Germline assignment: CDR1 MNHEY and CDR2 SMNVEV (reference sequence). CDR3 length equals 14 residues. For the CDR3, the DNA is TGTGCCAGCAGCCTAAGAGGAACTAATGAAAAACTGTCTTTT. Protein: CASSLRGTNEKLSF.

This clonotype was detected ten times or more. The chain couples TRBV19 to TRBJ2-1; possibly TRBD1 for D (6 bases). V lost 3 bases and J lost 6, with 21 bases in between. The germline V gene encodes CDR1 LNHDA and CDR2 SQIVND (reference sequence). The CDR3 covers 17 residues. The CDR3 region has the DNA TGTGCCAGTAGTATCGTGGGGGCTCACTCCGGTCTCAATGAGCAGTTCTTC. It encodes CASSIVGAHSGLNEQFF.

In this sample, this clonotype turned up many times. The rearrangement uses TRBV7-9 and TRBJ1-2, with D unresolved. The V end lost 7 bases, the J end lost 4 bases, and 7 bases lay between the germline ends. Germline V gene lookup returns CDR1 SEHNR and CDR2 FQNEAQ (reference sequence). The CDR3 spans 11 residues. The CDR3 DNA follows: TGTGCCAGCACCACCGGCTATGGCTACACCTTC. Protein product: CASTTGYGYTF.

The rearrangement uses TRBV5-1 and TRBJ1-1, with D possibly matching TRBD1 (5 bases). This CDR3 is 13 amino acids long. Per germline, CDR1 SGHRS and CDR2 YFSETQ. With 0 bases removed from V and 3 bases from J, the gap between germline ends came to 6 bases. Here the CDR3 DNA reads TGCGCCAGCAGCTTGGTAGGGGACACTGAAGCTTTCTTT. This sequence encodes CASSLVGDTEAFF.

This clonotype was seen repeatedly, ten times or more. J is TRBJ2-2 and V is TRBV28, with D tentatively TRBD1 or TRBD2 (5 bases each). V was clipped by 8 bases and J by 6 bases, with 13 bases between them. This CDR3 is built from 13 residues. Germline assignment: CDR1 MDHEN and CDR2 SYDVKM. In DNA, the CDR3 is TGTGCCAGCGGCCAGAGGGGTTCCGGGGAGCTGTTTTTT. It is translated as CASGQRGSGELFF.

This clonotype occurred many times. The chain recombines TRBV24-1 with TRBJ2-1, with TRBD2 matching 13 bases. With 7 bases clipped from V and 8 bases from J, the junction kept 7 bases outside the gene matches. Germline V gene lookup returns CDR1 KGHDR and CDR2 SFDVKD. The CDR3 has 15 amino acids. The CDR3 loop reads CATSDRTSGSDEQFF. In DNA form, the CDR3 reads TGTGCCACCAGCGACAGGACTAGCGGGAGTGATGAGCAGTTCTTC.

This clonotype turned up a few times. V gene TRBV29-1 combines with J gene TRBJ1-1; 9 bases are shared with TRBD1. Germline V gene sequence: CDR1 SQVTM, CDR2 ANQGSEA. Trimming took 6 bases from V and 3 from J; bases not matched to a gene: 8. The CDR3 contains 14 residues. The CDR3 DNA reads as TGCAGCGTGGACTGGACAGGGGAAGACACTGAAGCTTTCTTT. Protein sequence: CSVDWTGEDTEAFF.

The rearrangement uses TRBV4-3 and TRBJ1-2; a weak D match, TRBD1 (6 bases). Between the trimmed V and J ends, which lost 0 bases and 2 bases, there was a span of 19 bases. Germline CDR1 is LGHNA and CDR2 is YSLEER. The CDR3 runs to 18 residues. DNA for the CDR3: TGCGCCAGCAGCCAAGATCTTTTTTCGGGGGCTTACAACTATGGCTACACCTTC. It specifies CASSQDLFSGAYNYGYTF.

This clonotype appeared many times. This CDR3 reads CASAVRGRNTANTGELFF. The CDR3 coding sequence is TGTGCCAGCGCCGTTCGGGGGAGAAATACTGCGAACACCGGGGAGCTGTTTTTT. The chain couples TRBV6-2 or TRBV6-3 to TRBJ2-2, with TRBD2 as a possible D gene (6 bases). Trimming removed 8 bases from V and 0 bases from J, with 22 bases in between. This CDR3 comprises 18 residues. Germline values: CDR1 MNHEY, CDR2 SVGEGT.

The table lists this clonotype with a few counts. This may come from a read error, since a much larger clone is one base off. This chain uses TRBV2 with TRBJ2-2; D might be TRBD2 (5 bases). From germline, CDR1 is SNHLY and CDR2 FYNNEI. This CDR3 is built from 14 residues. The CDR3, as DNA: TGTGCCAGCAGACCAAACAGAGCCACCGGGGAGCTGTCTTTT. Amino acids: CASRPNRATGELSF. Based on the CDR3 plus reference TRBV2 and TRBJ2-2, the full variable domain is EPEVTQTPSHQVTQMGQEVILRCVPISNHLYFYWYRQILGQKVEFLVSFYNNEISEKSEIFDDQFSVERPDGSNFTLKIRSTKLEDSAMYFCASRPNRATGELSFGEGSRLTVL.

At least ten counts were recorded for this clonotype. The V call is TRBV10-1, the J call TRBJ1-4; 11 nucleotides line up with TRBD1. Germline V lookup: CDR1 WNHNN, CDR2 SYGVQD (reference sequence). The CDR3 runs to 16 residues. Germline trimming cut 4 bases from V and 10 bases from J; bases unmatched to any gene: 11. The CDR3, as DNA: TGCGCCAGCAGTGGTAACCGGGACAGGGGGGTAGTAAAACTGTTTTTT. Translation gives CASSGNRDRGVVKLFF.

This clonotype was seen at least ten times. The chain combines TRBV5-1 with TRBJ2-1, with 8 nucleotides matching TRBD2. The CDR3 totals 14 residues. The V gene end was trimmed by 4 bases and the J gene end by 7 bases; junction bases not matched to a gene: 7. Looked up from germline, CDR1 is SGHRS and CDR2 is YFSETQ. CDR3 sequence reads: CASSDRGGLNEQFF. In DNA, the CDR3 is TGCGCCAGCAGCGACCGGGGGGGGCTTAATGAGCAGTTCTTC.